This T cell receptor (beta chain) was identified in a study of CD8 T cells in Susac syndrome. The CDR3 consists of 16 residues. Germline V gene sequence: CDR1 LGHDT, CDR2 YNNKEL (reference sequence). The V gene lost 3 bases and the J gene lost 3 bases, with 15 bases spanning the gap. The CD8+ and CD4+ T cells were negatively isolated, with the TEMRA cells enriched by FACS. When the RNA was reverse transcribed, random hexamers were used with an input of about 0.5 to 1 ug. TCRdb re-analysed the immunoSEQ multiplex PCR reads in MiXCR, keeping a single row per CDR3 protein. Among some 80,000 distinct CDR3 sequences listed, around 94% were seen once.

Sequences were obtained from CD8+ T cells from PBMCs. The receptor comes from a human donor in good health. The V gene is TRBV3-1, the J gene TRBJ2-1, with D possibly being TRBD1 (6 bases). In nucleotides, the CDR3 is TGTGCCAGCAGCCATCATACGGGACAAGACTACAATGAGCAGTTCTTC. Translating it yields CASSHHTGQDYNEQFF.